Listed below are T cell receptor beta chains from one sample, sequenced in a study of cytomegalovirus exposure and HLA in healthy donors. Sequencing used immunoSEQ multiplex PCR; TCRdb keeps in-frame clones, though not all of them. This sample has under 150,000 clones; around four fifths occur once, and the top ten carry about 2.6%. Sequenced: PBMCs. Source of these receptors: a boy between 2 and 10 years old in good health and CMV-seronegative. The CDR3 runs from the conserved cysteine through the conserved F or W. D genes are given only for firm matches. Some rows have no size entry. The others give once, few or many, or a class for an expanded clone.

J gene: TRBJ1-1; D gene: .; V gene: TRBV27; clone size: few; CDR3 DNA: TGTGCCAGCAGTCCGACAGGAGTTGAAGCTTTCTTT; CDR3 protein: CASSPTGVEAFF
J gene: TRBJ2-3; D gene: .; V gene: TRBV30; clone size: .; CDR3 DNA: TGTGCCTCGGACAGATTCCGCACAGATACGCAGTATTTT; CDR3 protein: CASDRFRTDTQYF
J gene: TRBJ1-4; D gene: .; V gene: TRBV28; clone size: once; CDR3 DNA: TGTGCCAGCAGCCCCCCAGGGGCTAATGAAAAACTGTTTTTT; CDR3 protein: CASSPPGANEKLFF
J gene: TRBJ2-7; D gene: .; V gene: TRBV5-1; clone size: .; CDR3 DNA: TGCGCCAGCAGCTTGGTTGGGGGCGTGAGCTCCTACGAGCAGTACTTC; CDR3 protein: CASSLVGGVSSYEQYF
J gene: TRBJ2-1; D gene: TRBD1; V gene: TRBV4-1; clone size: medium-sized; CDR3 DNA: TGCGCCAGCAGTCCCGACAGGGATTATTACAATGAGCAGTTCTTC; CDR3 protein: CASSPDRDYYNEQFF
J gene: TRBJ2-1; D gene: TRBD1; V gene: TRBV9; clone size: .; CDR3 DNA: TGTGCCAGCAGCCTGACGACAGGGGCCCACAATGAGCAGTTCTTC; CDR3 protein: CASSLTTGAHNEQFF
J gene: TRBJ1-5; D gene: .; V gene: TRBV28; clone size: .; CDR3 DNA: TGTGCCAGCACCCCGGACAGCGCGCCCCTTAATCAGCCCCAGCATTTT; CDR3 protein: CASTPDSAPLNQPQHF
J gene: TRBJ1-1; D gene: .; V gene: TRBV27; clone size: .; CDR3 DNA: TGTGCCAGCAGTTTCCGGGGGACTGAAGCTTTCTTT; CDR3 protein: CASSFRGTEAFF
J gene: TRBJ2-7; D gene: .; V gene: TRBV4-2; clone size: once; CDR3 DNA: TGTGCCAGCAGCCAAGAAATTGCGTCCTACGAGCAGTACTTC; CDR3 protein: CASSQEIASYEQYF
J gene: TRBJ2-7; D gene: TRBD1; V gene: TRBV13; clone size: once; CDR3 DNA: TGTGCCAGCAGCCCAGGGACAGCCTACGAGCAGTACTTC; CDR3 protein: CASSPGTAYEQYF
J gene: TRBJ1-1; D gene: .; V gene: TRBV7-2; clone size: .; CDR3 DNA: TGTGCCAGCAGCTTATCCAGGGGGAACACTGAAGCTTTCTTT; CDR3 protein: CASSLSRGNTEAFF
J gene: TRBJ2-2; D gene: .; V gene: TRBV27; clone size: .; CDR3 DNA: TGTGCCAGCAGTTTAACGGGGAGCACATGGACCGGGGAGCTGTTTTTT; CDR3 protein: CASSLTGSTWTGELFF
J gene: TRBJ2-2; D gene: .; V gene: TRBV5-6; clone size: .; CDR3 DNA: TGTGCCAGCAGCTTGGTGGCCAGTTACACCGGGGAGCTGTTTTTT; CDR3 protein: CASSLVASYTGELFF
J gene: TRBJ1-4; D gene: TRBD1; V gene: TRBV28; clone size: few; CDR3 DNA: TGTGCCAGCAGGGGGACAGCTGCAACTAATGAAAAACTGTTTTTT; CDR3 protein: CASRGTAATNEKLFF
J gene: TRBJ2-5; D gene: TRBD2; V gene: TRBV9; clone size: .; CDR3 DNA: TGTGCCAGCAGCGTAGAACAGCGGGGGACCCAGTACTTC; CDR3 protein: CASSVEQRGTQYF
J gene: TRBJ2-5; D gene: TRBD2; V gene: TRBV5-4; clone size: .; CDR3 DNA: TGTGCCAGCAGCCGCGGGGGGACGGGTGGAGAGACCCAGTACTTC; CDR3 protein: CASSRGGTGGETQYF
J gene: TRBJ2-3; D gene: .; V gene: TRBV6-4; clone size: .; CDR3 DNA: TGTGCCAGCAGTGACTCAGGAGGCGCAGATACGCAGTATTTT; CDR3 protein: CASSDSGGADTQYF
J gene: TRBJ1-6; D gene: TRBD1; V gene: TRBV4-1; clone size: .; CDR3 DNA: TGCGCCAGCAGCCAAGACAGGGGGTATAATTCACCCCTCCACTTT; CDR3 protein: CASSQDRGYNSPLHF
J gene: TRBJ2-3; D gene: .; V gene: TRBV19; clone size: .; CDR3 DNA: TGTGCCAGTAGTATACCGGGGGTCGATGTTGAAGATACGCAGTATTTT; CDR3 protein: CASSIPGVDVEDTQYF
J gene: TRBJ1-2; D gene: .; V gene: TRBV7-2; clone size: once; CDR3 DNA: TGTGCCAGCAGCACATCTCGGTTAGACACGGCCCATGGCTACACCTTC; CDR3 protein: CASSTSRLDTAHGYTF
J gene: TRBJ1-3; D gene: .; V gene: TRBV18; clone size: .; CDR3 DNA: TGTGCCAGCTCACCACGGACCGGACAGAAAGCTGGAAACACCATATATTTT; CDR3 protein: CASSPRTGQKAGNTIYF
J gene: TRBJ2-4; D gene: TRBD2; V gene: TRBV11-2; clone size: .; CDR3 DNA: TGTGCCAGCAGCTCCCGGACTAGCGGGGGGGTGGGTAACATTCAGTACTTC; CDR3 protein: CASSSRTSGGVGNIQYF
J gene: TRBJ1-2; D gene: TRBD1; V gene: TRBV6-1; clone size: .; CDR3 DNA: TGTGCCAGCAGTGAGACAGGGTTCCCTAACTATGGCTACACCTTC; CDR3 protein: CASSETGFPNYGYTF
J gene: TRBJ2-7; D gene: TRBD1; V gene: TRBV19; clone size: few; CDR3 DNA: TGTGCCAGTACTTCGCCCCCAAAGGGGGCTGGAGAGCAGTACTTC; CDR3 protein: CASTSPPKGAGEQYF
J gene: TRBJ1-1; D gene: TRBD1; V gene: TRBV11-1; clone size: .; CDR3 DNA: TGTGCCAGCAGCCTGGACAGGTCATACACTGAAGCTTTCTTT; CDR3 protein: CASSLDRSYTEAFF
J gene: TRBJ2-3; D gene: TRBD1; V gene: TRBV5-4; clone size: .; CDR3 DNA: TGTGCCAGCAGCGCCGGGACAGGGCACATAGATACGCAGTATTTT; CDR3 protein: CASSAGTGHIDTQYF
J gene: TRBJ1-2; D gene: .; V gene: TRBV7-9; clone size: .; CDR3 DNA: TGTGCCAGCAGCTTAGCGGGTGCAGGACTGCTTAGCTATGGCTACACCTTC; CDR3 protein: CASSLAGAGLLSYGYTF
J gene: TRBJ1-6; D gene: .; V gene: TRBV6-1; clone size: .; CDR3 DNA: TGTGCCAGCAGTGAATTTAGTTCACCCCTCCACTTT; CDR3 protein: CASSEFSSPLHF
J gene: TRBJ2-3; D gene: .; V gene: TRBV9; clone size: .; CDR3 DNA: TGTGCCAGCAGCTTGTTAGCTAGCCTCGATACGCAGTATTTT; CDR3 protein: CASSLLASLDTQYF
J gene: TRBJ1-5; D gene: .; V gene: TRBV4-1; clone size: few; CDR3 DNA: TGCGCCAGCAGCCAAGTTTTGGCTAATCAGCCCCAGCATTTT; CDR3 protein: CASSQVLANQPQHF
J gene: TRBJ1-5; D gene: TRBD1; V gene: TRBV19; clone size: .; CDR3 DNA: TGTGCCAGTAGATTTGGGAGACAGGGTTCGAGCAATCAGCCCCAGCATTTT; CDR3 protein: CASRFGRQGSSNQPQHF
J gene: TRBJ2-1; D gene: .; V gene: TRBV9; clone size: few; CDR3 DNA: TGTGCCAGCAGCGTAGCGGGGGGCGCGTTGGATGAGCAGTTCTTC; CDR3 protein: CASSVAGGALDEQFF
J gene: TRBJ1-6; D gene: TRBD1; V gene: TRBV6-1; clone size: .; CDR3 DNA: TGTGCCACCCGGGGACAGCTTAATTCACCCCTCCACTTT; CDR3 protein: CATRGQLNSPLHF
J gene: TRBJ2-2; D gene: .; V gene: TRBV7-2; clone size: .; CDR3 DNA: TGTGCCAGCAGCTTAGCCTCGAGTTTTAGCACCGGGGAGCTGTTTTTT; CDR3 protein: CASSLASSFSTGELFF
J gene: TRBJ1-1; D gene: .; V gene: TRBV7-3; clone size: once; CDR3 DNA: TGTGCCAGCAGCTTATATGACAGGTTGAACACTGAAGCTTTCTTT; CDR3 protein: CASSLYDRLNTEAFF
J gene: TRBJ1-6; D gene: .; V gene: TRBV19; clone size: .; CDR3 DNA: TGTGCCAGTAGTATAGATTCCCAGGGGATCCCAGATTCACCCCTCCACTTT; CDR3 protein: CASSIDSQGIPDSPLHF
J gene: TRBJ2-3; D gene: TRBD2; V gene: TRBV4-3; clone size: .; CDR3 DNA: TGCGCCAGCAGCCTGTCTAGCGGGAGGGTGTCAGATACGCAGTATTTT; CDR3 protein: CASSLSSGRVSDTQYF
J gene: TRBJ2-1; D gene: .; V gene: TRBV5-1; clone size: .; CDR3 DNA: TGCGCCAGCAGCTTGTGGGCCAGCTTGAGCTCCTACAATGAGCAGTTCTTC; CDR3 protein: CASSLWASLSSYNEQFF
J gene: TRBJ1-6; D gene: .; V gene: TRBV4-3; clone size: .; CDR3 DNA: TGCGCCAGCAGCCAAGAACACTCCTATAATTCACCCCTCCACTTT; CDR3 protein: CASSQEHSYNSPLHF
J gene: TRBJ2-3; D gene: .; V gene: TRBV18; clone size: few; CDR3 DNA: TGTGCCAGCTCACACCGGGGGAGAAACTCAGATACGCAGTATTTT; CDR3 protein: CASSHRGRNSDTQYF
J gene: TRBJ1-5; D gene: .; V gene: TRBV9; clone size: .; CDR3 DNA: TGTGCCAGCAGCCCGAACAGGGAAGACCAGCCCCAGCATTTT; CDR3 protein: CASSPNREDQPQHF
J gene: TRBJ1-3; D gene: .; V gene: TRBV10-1; clone size: few; CDR3 DNA: TGCGCCAGCAGTGACAGCTCTGGAAACACCATATATTTT; CDR3 protein: CASSDSSGNTIYF
J gene: TRBJ1-4; D gene: TRBD1; V gene: TRBV15; clone size: .; CDR3 DNA: TGTGCCACCAGCAGGGTGCCCGGGACAGGATCTGAAAAACTGTTTTTT; CDR3 protein: CATSRVPGTGSEKLFF
J gene: TRBJ2-7; D gene: .; V gene: TRBV6-5; clone size: .; CDR3 DNA: TGTGCCAGCAAGCCGGGACTCACAAATACCTACGAGCAGTACTTC; CDR3 protein: CASKPGLTNTYEQYF
J gene: TRBJ2-7; D gene: TRBD1; V gene: TRBV28; clone size: few; CDR3 DNA: TGTGCCAGCAGACCCCCTGTAGGGACAGGCAACTACGAGCAGTACTTC; CDR3 protein: CASRPPVGTGNYEQYF
J gene: TRBJ1-1; D gene: .; V gene: TRBV6-1; clone size: .; CDR3 DNA: TGTGCCAGCAGTGAACAGGGGAACACTGAAGCTTTCTTT; CDR3 protein: CASSEQGNTEAFF
J gene: TRBJ1-6; D gene: TRBD1; V gene: TRBV27; clone size: .; CDR3 DNA: TGTGCCAGCAGTTTAGACAGGGGGCATTCACCCCTCCACTTT; CDR3 protein: CASSLDRGHSPLHF
J gene: TRBJ2-3; D gene: .; V gene: TRBV5-1; clone size: .; CDR3 DNA: TGCGCCAGCAGCTTGAGGGAGCTTAGCACAGATACGCAGTATTTT; CDR3 protein: CASSLRELSTDTQYF
J gene: TRBJ2-5; D gene: .; V gene: TRBV5-4; clone size: .; CDR3 DNA: TGTGCCAGCAGCTCTACCACGGGGCAAGAGACCCAGTACTTC; CDR3 protein: CASSSTTGQETQYF
J gene: TRBJ2-1; D gene: TRBD2; V gene: TRBV18; clone size: once; CDR3 DNA: TGTGCCAGCTCACCACCAGAAGCGGGGGCCGGTGAGCAGTTCTTC; CDR3 protein: CASSPPEAGAGEQFF